These T cell receptor beta chains were read from a single sample in a study of shared clonotypes between healthy human individuals. The protocol was immunoSEQ multiplex PCR, while the TCRdb copy is restricted to in-frame clones and leaves out a portion. The sample consists of some 2,000,000 clones, roughly 96% of them appearing once. Sample: naive CD4+ T cells sorted from blood. The receptor set was obtained from a man between 18 and 29 years old in good health. CDR3s leave out the opening cysteine and the closing phenylalanine or tryptophan. Fields, in order: V gene, CDR3 protein.

v_call: TRBV28
cdr3_aa: ASSISGGAETQY

v_call: TRBV5-6
cdr3_aa: ASSRWAYEQY

v_call: TRBV25-1
cdr3_aa: ASSGAGTRLF

v_call: TRBV6-5
cdr3_aa: ASSLQGSNYGYT

v_call: TRBV7-9
cdr3_aa: ASSLGWGALEQY

v_call: TRBV9
cdr3_aa: ASSSQLSGLQETQY

v_call: TRBV6-5
cdr3_aa: ASSYQGAGEQY

v_call: TRBV25-1
cdr3_aa: ASREAGGVNGYT

v_call: TRBV30
cdr3_aa: AWSVGQGKIEQY

v_call: TRBV6-5
cdr3_aa: ASSYGTPRANYGYT

v_call: TRBV7-2
cdr3_aa: ASSKNSGPSRTYEQY

v_call: TRBV7-2
cdr3_aa: ASSPNADTQY